These 31 T cell receptor beta chains share one sample of origin, sequenced in a study of STAT3 mutations in large granular lymphocyte leukemia. Overall study results and limits: Every T-LGLL patient had at least one immunodominant TCRbeta clonotype.

What these receptors recognize is not known. Some clones are missing from TCRdb's copy, which holds only in-frame ones; the method was immunoSEQ multiplex PCR. The table shows 10,000 to 15,000 clones, with approximately 81% occurring only once. Sequencing used peripheral blood mononuclear cells. The source of these receptors is a man in his sixties with T-cell large granular lymphocyte leukemia. Some clones in this sample may be carry-over from other donors' samples.

There are a few counts of this clone. CDR3 DNA sequence: TGTGCCAGCAGCTTACGTCAGGGGGATGGCTACACCTTC. This encodes CASSLRQGDGYTF. The rearrangement joins TRBV7-3 to TRBJ1-2; 7 bases line up with TRBD1. Germline V lookup: CDR1 SGHTA, CDR2 FQGTGA. The CDR3 contains 13 residues. Losses at the gene ends were 2 bases for V and 6 bases for J; bases not matched to a gene: 3.

A single count supports this clone. V is TRBV7-2 and J is TRBJ2-5, with D possibly being TRBD2 (6 bases). The CDR3 covers 15 residues. V was shortened by 3 bases and J by 1 base, with 12 bases between the two germline ends. Looked up from germline, CDR1 is SGHTA and CDR2 is FQGNSA. The CDR3 loop is CASSLGLPSQETQYF. The DNA of the CDR3 is TGTGCCAGCAGCTTGGGACTCCCTAGCCAAGAGACCCAGTACTTC.

This chain links TRBV11-2 with TRBJ1-3; D is ambiguous. Germline V CDR1 and CDR2: SGHAT, FQNNGV. V was pared by 8 bases and J by 2 bases, with 4 bases between. CDR3 length equals 11 residues. CDR3 sequence (DNA): TGTGCCAGCTCAGCTGGAAACACCATATATTTT. Its translation is CASSAGNTIYF.

This clone was found once. This rearrangement joins TRBV29-1 to TRBJ2-7; D is perhaps TRBD2 (6 bases). Germline V CDR1 and CDR2: SQVTM, ANQGSEA. The V and J ends lost 2 bases and 4 bases respectively, with 12 bases between them. CDR3 length equals 13 residues. The CDR3 DNA is TGCAGCGTTGAAATTACTAGCCAATACGAGCAGTACTTC. Amino acid sequence: CSVEITSQYEQYF.

The chain recombines TRBV5-6 with TRBJ2-7; D is possibly TRBD1 (6 bases). V lost 2 bases, J lost 3 bases, and 9 bases lay in between. The CDR3 spans 13 residues. Germline CDR1 and CDR2: SGHDT and YYEEEE. CDR3 protein: CASSLRQVYEQYF. The CDR3 DNA reads as TGTGCCAGCAGCTTACGACAGGTCTACGAGCAGTACTTC.

The V call is TRBV11-2, the J call TRBJ2-1, with TRBD1 matching 9 bases. Germline CDR1 SGHAT, CDR2 FQNNGV. There are 13 residues in the CDR3. The V gene end was trimmed by 4 bases and the J gene end by 9 bases; junction bases not matched to a gene: 4. The CDR3 DNA reads as TGTGCCAGCAGCTCGGGACAGGGCTCTGAGCAGTTCTTC. It translates to CASSSGQGSEQFF.

This clone was seen a single time. Relative to the germline gene, one junction end is altered; a read error may explain this. This sequence joins TRBV7-2 and TRBJ2-3, with a tentative D call TRBD2 (6 bases). Germline CDR1 is SGHTA and CDR2 is FQGNSA. The CDR3 sequence is 15 residues long. CDR3 loop: CASSVAAISTDTQYF. CDR3 DNA: TGTGCCAGCAGCGTAGCGGCTATTAGCACAGATACGCAGTATTTT.

This chain joins TRBV5-1 and TRBJ2-1; D may correspond to TRBD1 or TRBD2 (6 bases each). Trimming took off 4 bases at V and 0 bases at J, with 11 bases between the two ends. The germline V gene has CDR1 SGHRS and CDR2 YFSETQ. The CDR3 spans 15 residues. The CDR3: CASSRGQTSYNEQFF. In DNA, the CDR3 is TGCGCCAGCAGCCGGGGGCAGACCTCCTACAATGAGCAGTTCTTC.

The V and J genes are TRBV5-8 and TRBJ1-2; D may be TRBD1 (6 bases). Trimming shortened V by 0 bases and J by 4 bases, and 10 bases separated the two germline ends. Germline CDR1 reads SGHTS; CDR2 reads YDEGEE. The CDR3 sequence is 14 residues long. For the CDR3, the DNA is TGTGCCAGCAGCTTGGGGACAGCATTCTATGGCTACACCTTC. Its protein product is CASSLGTAFYGYTF.

This clone is medium-sized (0.01 to 0.1%). This chain connects TRBV19 to TRBJ1-5; no clear D gene. CDR1 LNHDA and CDR2 SQIVND come from the germline V gene (reference sequence). The V and J ends lost 3 bases and 0 bases respectively, with 9 bases between them. CDR3 length: 15 amino acids. The CDR3 DNA reads TGTGCCAGTAGTATGACATTTAATAGCAATCAGCCCCAGCATTTT. This sequence encodes CASSMTFNSNQPQHF.

The V call is TRBV5-1, the J call TRBJ2-2; D not certain. Between the trimmed V and J ends, which lost 0 bases and 1 base, there was a span of 4 bases. The CDR3 totals 14 residues. Germline CDR1 and CDR2: SGHRS and YFSETQ. The CDR3 coding sequence is TGCGCCAGCAGCTTGGTCCTGAACACCGGGGAGCTGTTTTTT. Its translation: CASSLVLNTGELFF.

The chain uses TRBV7-9 and TRBJ1-2; the D is unclear. Per germline, CDR1 SEHNR and CDR2 FQNEAQ (reference sequence). The CDR3 is 15 residues long. V was trimmed by 4 bases and J by 0 bases, leaving 12 bases between them. The CDR3 DNA reads TGTGCCAGCAGCTCTGAGGTCAAATCTAACTATGGCTACACCTTC. Translating gives CASSSEVKSNYGYTF.

This chain uses TRBV29-1 with TRBJ2-1, with D perhaps assigned TRBD1 or TRBD2 (5 bases each). Germline V gene lookup returns CDR1 SQVTM and CDR2 ANQGSEA. V lost 1 base and J 0 bases, leaving 10 bases between the germline ends. CDR3 length equals 15 residues. The CDR3 nucleotides read TGCAGCGTTGAAGGGGACGGCAGCTCCTACAATGAGCAGTTCTTC. Residues: CSVEGDGSSYNEQFF.

The rearrangement joins TRBV6-5 to TRBJ1-2; TRBD1 might be the D (6 bases). Germline CDR1 is MNHEY and CDR2 is SVGAGI. The CDR3 runs 13 residues. V was shortened by 0 bases and J by 4 bases, with 6 bases between the two germline ends. The CDR3 loop reads CASSYSGGYGYTF. CDR3 bases: TGTGCCAGCAGTTACTCAGGGGGCTATGGCTACACCTTC.

The gene calls are TRBV11-3 and TRBJ2-5, with a weak D call TRBD1 (5 bases). V was cut by 1 base and J by 3 bases, with 9 bases left in between. The CDR3 is 14 residues long. Germline CDR1 SGHNT, CDR2 YENEEA. The CDR3 DNA is TGTGCCAGCAGCTTAGGGGGCAGCGAAGAGACCCAGTACTTC. Its protein is CASSLGGSEETQYF.

In its sample, this clone is medium-sized. The V and J genes are TRBV4-1 and TRBJ2-1, with 8 bases lining up with TRBD2. The trim removed 5 bases at V and 8 bases at J, leaving 14 bases unmatched. This CDR3 is 16 amino acids long. Germline V gene sequence: CDR1 MGHRA, CDR2 YSYEKL. The CDR3 DNA follows: TGCGCCAGCAGCTCTATAGGAGGTAGCGGGATAGATGAGCAGTTCTTC. This encodes CASSSIGGSGIDEQFF.

The chain joins TRBV6-5 to TRBJ1-1, with D uncertain. CDR1 is MNHEY and CDR2 is SVGAGI in the germline V gene. V was pared by 5 bases and J by 6 bases, with 16 bases between. This CDR3 region has 14 residues. CDR3 region: CASSPTSWVAEAFF. The CDR3 DNA follows: TGTGCCAGCAGTCCGACTTCATGGGTAGCTGAAGCTTTCTTT.

This chain uses TRBV14 with TRBJ1-2; no reliable D call. Deletions cut 1 base from V and 5 bases from J, with 8 bases between. The CDR3 length is 13 residues. CDR1 and CDR2 from the germline V gene are SGHDN and FVKESK. The CDR3 region has the DNA TGTGCCAGCAGCCAAGGACTGCAGTATGGCTACACCTTC. As protein: CASSQGLQYGYTF.

This sequence joins TRBV6-8 and TRBJ2-7; possibly TRBD2 for D (5 bases). The CDR3 consists of 15 residues. Germline V gives CDR1 MNHGY, CDR2 SAAAGT. With 3 bases removed from V and 2 bases from J, the gap between germline ends came to 14 bases. The CDR3 sequence: CASSYRGQCPYEQYF. DNA for the CDR3: TGTGCCAGCAGTTATCGGGGTCAGTGCCCCTACGAGCAGTACTTC.

J is TRBJ2-1 and V is TRBV11-1, with 10 bases aligning to TRBD2. Germline V CDR1 and CDR2: SGHAT, FQDESV (reference sequence). The V gene end was trimmed by 4 bases and the J gene end by 3 bases; junction bases not matched to a gene: 6. CDR3 size: 16 residues. CDR3 DNA sequence: TGTGCCAGCAGCTCATCCGGGACTAGCGACTACAATGAGCAGTTCTTC. Encoded protein: CASSSSGTSDYNEQFF.

The chain uses TRBV5-4 and TRBJ1-5; D remains unclear. The germline V gene encodes CDR1 SGHNT and CDR2 YYREEE (reference sequence). V lost 0 bases to trimming and J lost 9 bases, with 13 bases between them. The CDR3 spans 14 residues. The chain's CDR3 is CASSLVQESRPQHF. CDR3 DNA: TGTGCCAGCAGCTTGGTTCAGGAATCAAGGCCCCAGCATTTT.

The genes are TRBV30 and TRBJ1-2; D is unclear. CDR1 is GTSNPN, CDR2 SVGIG, per germline (reference sequence). V shed 3 bases and J shed 4 bases, with 6 bases lying between them. This CDR3 is 11 amino acids long. The CDR3 DNA follows: TGTGCCTGGAGGTCCGCCTATGGCTACACCTTC. It is translated as CAWRSAYGYTF. The full variable domain, rest sourced from reference TRBV30 and TRBJ1-2, is SQTIHQWPATLVQPVGSPLSLECTVEGTSNPNLYWYRQAAGRGLQLLFYSVGIGQISSEVPQNLSASRPQDRQFILSSKKLLLSDSGFYLCAWRSAYGYTFGSGTRLTVV.

The rearrangement joins TRBV27 to TRBJ2-2, with D possibly TRBD2 on 6 matching bases. This CDR3 spans 16 amino acids. Germline V gene lookup returns CDR1 MNHEY and CDR2 SMNVEV (reference sequence). Trimming took 6 bases from V and 1 from J, leaving 15 bases between them. CDR3 sequence: CASRAGLALNTGELFF. The DNA for the CDR3 is TGTGCCAGCAGGGCAGGGCTAGCGCTGAACACCGGGGAGCTGTTTTTT.

CDR3 DNA: TGTGCCAGCAGCTCCGGGCTTAGCACAGATACGCAGTATTTT. This encodes CASSSGLSTDTQYF. The chain recombines TRBV9 with TRBJ2-3; D is unresolved. This CDR3 is 14 amino acids long. Germline CDR1 SGDLS, CDR2 YYNGEE. V was cut by 4 bases and J by 0 bases, with 9 bases left in between.

The chain has TRBV7-9 and TRBJ2-1; 8 bases map to TRBD2. This CDR3 has 14 residues. Germline CDR1 SEHNR, CDR2 FQNEAQ (reference sequence). The V gene end was trimmed by 1 base and the J gene end by 8 bases; junction bases not matched to a gene: 4. Written as DNA, the CDR3 is TGTGCCAGCAGCTTAGAGACTAGCGCGGATGAGCAGTTCTTC. Its protein is CASSLETSADEQFF.

This chain joins TRBV14 and TRBJ2-3; D gene ambiguous. Trimming took 0 bases from V and 8 from J, leaving 6 bases between them. This CDR3 is built from 12 residues. Germline-derived CDR1 and CDR2 are SGHDN and FVKESK. CDR3 region: CASSQDSVTQYF. CDR3 nucleotides: TGTGCCAGCAGCCAAGATTCCGTTACGCAGTATTTT. The full variable domain, its missing parts supplied by reference TRBV14 and TRBJ2-3, is EAGVTQFPSHSVIEKGQTVTLRCDPISGHDNLYWYRRVMGKEIKFLLHFVKESKQDESGMPNNRFLAERTGGTYSTLKVQPAELEDSGVYFCASSQDSVTQYFGPGTRLTVL.

This clone was seen only once. This sequence joins TRBV5-1 and TRBJ2-7; TRBD2 aligns across 7 bases. The germline CDR1 and CDR2 sequences are SGHRS and YFSETQ. This CDR3 spans 15 amino acids. After removal of 1 base from V and 4 bases from J, the junction contained 8 bases not matched to a gene. CDR3 in amino acids: CASSLRGLAAYEQYF. The DNA of the CDR3 is TGCGCCAGCAGCTTGAGGGGTCTAGCGGCGTACGAGCAGTACTTC. The full variable domain, its missing parts supplied by reference TRBV5-1 and TRBJ2-7, is KAGVTQTPRYLIKTRGQQVTLSCSPISGHRSVSWYQQTPGQGLQFLFEYFSETQRNKGNFPGRFSGRQFSNSRSEMNVSTLELGDSALYLCASSLRGLAAYEQYFGPGTRLTVT.

The rearrangement uses TRBV2 and TRBJ1-1, with D tentatively TRBD1 (5 bases). The V gene's germline CDR1 is SNHLY and CDR2 FYNNEI. The CDR3 is 12 amino acids. Trimming left V 4 bases short and J 8 bases short, with 11 bases between. This chain's CDR3 is CASSVRGGEAFF. Written as DNA, the CDR3 is TGTGCCAGCAGTGTCCGGGGGGGGGAAGCTTTCTTT.

This clone was detected only a few times. The chain links TRBV4-3 to TRBJ1-4; D is uncertain. The CDR3 consists of 16 residues. The V end was cut by 3 bases, the J end by 5 bases, with 16 bases between. Germline CDR1 LGHNA, CDR2 YSLEER. In nucleotides, the CDR3 is TGCGCCAGCAGCCATGAAGCGCCAGGAGGGAATGAAAAACTGTTTTTT. Translated: CASSHEAPGGNEKLFF.

This chain joins TRBV10-2 and TRBJ2-2, with D possibly being TRBD2 (6 bases). This CDR3 contains 14 residues. Germline CDR1 reads WSHSY; CDR2 reads SAAADI. With 0 bases removed from V and 5 bases from J, the gap between germline ends came to 7 bases. The CDR3 sequence: CASSESGGTGELFF. The DNA for the CDR3 is TGCGCCAGCAGTGAGTCTGGGGGGACCGGGGAGCTGTTTTTT.

This clone was counted a single time. A junction boundary mismatches the germline segment, possibly from a read error. The gene calls are TRBV4-3 and TRBJ2-2; 9 bases are shared with TRBD1. This CDR3 contains 19 residues. The germline V gene encodes CDR1 LGHNA and CDR2 YSLEER. The CDR3 DNA sequence: TGCGCCAGCAGCCAAGCATGGGGGACAGGGCCCCCGAACACCGGGGAGCCGTTTTTT. As protein: CASSQAWGTGPPNTGEPFF.